The source of this T cell receptor (beta chain) is a study of CD8 T cells in Susac syndrome. RNA amounts of roughly 0.45 to 1 ug underwent reverse transcription with random hexamers. TCRdb ran MiXCR on the immunoSEQ multiplex PCR reads and lists one entry per CDR3 protein. The data show approximately 270,000 distinct CDR3 sequences, about 93% seen once. The CDR3 length is 16 residues. Trimming cost V 1 base and J 4 bases; bases outside gene matches: 8. Germline V gene lookup returns CDR1 MGHDK and CDR2 SYGVNS. Negative isolation yielded the CD8+ and CD4+ T cells, while FACS enriched the TEMRA cells. Sequenced material: CD4+ T cells from PBMCs. The origin of this receptor is a human donor with multiple sclerosis. This sequence joins TRBV25-1 and TRBJ1-2; 8 bases line up with TRBD1. CDR3 region: CASSELAAGGTYGYTF. CDR3 nucleotide sequence: TGTGCCAGCAGTGAATTGGCGGCAGGGGGCACCTATGGCTACACCTTC.